This T cell receptor (beta chain) was recovered during a study of cytomegalovirus exposure and HLA in healthy donors. V was pared by 5 bases and J by 4 bases, with 13 bases between. Per germline, CDR1 MNHEY and CDR2 SMNVEV (reference sequence). The CDR3 is 14 amino acids. The PCR had 60 Vbeta and 13 Jbeta primers. Clones were read by immunoSEQ multiplex PCR, and TCRdb kept only the in-frame ones, dropping some. The data contain some 130,000 clones, 60% to 85% of them singletons. Material for sequencing was PBMCs. The TCR originated in a male donor in good health and CMV-seropositive. The J gene is TRBJ2-3, the V gene TRBV27, with D tentatively TRBD2 (5 bases). CDR3 sequence (DNA): TGTGCCAGCAGTCCTCTAGCATCGGCAGATACGCAGTATTTT. Encoded protein: CASSPLASADTQYF.